This TCR beta chain was obtained from a study of blood T cells in healthy people across ages. Broader study findings: Observed TCR beta diversity showed a strong correlation with the percentage of naive T cells as measured by flow cytometry. Per million T cells, the diversity of TCR beta decreased roughly linearly as age advanced.

V gave up 1 base and J gave up 4 bases; unmatched junction bases: 12. Germline V gene sequence: CDR1 DFQATT, CDR2 SNEGSKA (reference sequence). The CDR3 has 16 residues. The authors ran a second PCR of about 7 to 12 cycles using a sample-barcoded 5' primer and a J-beta primer mix. A tag from a template-switch adaptor with 12 random nucleotides marked each cDNA molecule. TCRdb re-called the 5' RACE reads with MiXCR, one entry per CDR3 protein. The sample has 650,000 to 1,000,000 distinct CDR3 sequences; 35% to 40% are singletons. In its sample, this clonotype was seen a few times. Its antigen is unidentified.

The sample taken for sequencing was blood. The TCR comes from a man aged 18-30 years in good health. The rearrangement uses TRBV20-1 and TRBJ2-5; 7 bases align to TRBD2. The CDR3 region is CSARGDWGGVGETQYF. The CDR3 region has the DNA TGCAGTGCTAGAGGGGACTGGGGGGGGGTTGGAGAGACCCAGTACTTC.